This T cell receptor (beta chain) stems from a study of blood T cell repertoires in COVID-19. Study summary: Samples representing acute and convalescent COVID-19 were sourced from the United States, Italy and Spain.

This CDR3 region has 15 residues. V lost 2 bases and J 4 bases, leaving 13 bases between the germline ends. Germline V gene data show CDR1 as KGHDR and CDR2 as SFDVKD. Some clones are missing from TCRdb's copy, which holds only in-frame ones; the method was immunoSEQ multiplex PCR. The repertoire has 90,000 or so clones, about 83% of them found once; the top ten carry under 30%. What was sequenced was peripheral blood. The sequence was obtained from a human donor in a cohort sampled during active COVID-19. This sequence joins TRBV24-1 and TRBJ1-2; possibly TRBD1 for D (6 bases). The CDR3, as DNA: TGTGCCACCAGTGATTCGGGCAGGGGAATCTATGGCTACACCTTC. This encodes CATSDSGRGIYGYTF.